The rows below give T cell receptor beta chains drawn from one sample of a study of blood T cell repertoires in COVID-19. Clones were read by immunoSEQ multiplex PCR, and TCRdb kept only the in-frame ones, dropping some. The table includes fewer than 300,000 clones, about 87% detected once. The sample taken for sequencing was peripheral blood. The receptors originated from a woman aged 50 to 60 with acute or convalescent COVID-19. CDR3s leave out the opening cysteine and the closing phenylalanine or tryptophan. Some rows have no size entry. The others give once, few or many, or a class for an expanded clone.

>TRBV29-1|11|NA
SVEGTSVYEQY
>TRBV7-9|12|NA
ASSPGTGARKLF
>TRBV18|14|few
ASSPLGGRGVTEAF
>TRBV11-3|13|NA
ASSLGLAGADTQY
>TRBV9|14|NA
ASSVGFRGDYTEAF
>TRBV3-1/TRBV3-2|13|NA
ASSQVIGGDEKLF
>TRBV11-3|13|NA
ASSLGQAPNSPLH
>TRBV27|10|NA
ASSSGRGLEY
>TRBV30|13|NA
AWRDRPGSGNTIY
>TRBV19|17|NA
ASSRAPAAGGVTTYEQY
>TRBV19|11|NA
ASSSGTGVEQY
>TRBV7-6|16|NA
ASSHPLGLQTSYNEQF
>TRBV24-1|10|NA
ATSSGSNIQY
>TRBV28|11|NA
ASSLMSWGAQY
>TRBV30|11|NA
ACLDRYNYGYT
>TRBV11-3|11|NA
ASSLDPGGEQY
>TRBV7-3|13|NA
ASSLEGDYYNEQF
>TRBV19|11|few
ASSLTENTEAF
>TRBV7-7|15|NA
ASSSPRSQGSQETQY
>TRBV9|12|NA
ASSVGTTSYEQY
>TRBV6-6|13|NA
ASRPGTGVNQPQH
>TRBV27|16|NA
ASSLGWGQEDLGYGYT
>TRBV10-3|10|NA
AIKREGGEQF
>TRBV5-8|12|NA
ASTGDRGGQPQH
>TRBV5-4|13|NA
ASSLAQGYYNEQF
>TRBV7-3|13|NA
ASSRSRDRDSPLH
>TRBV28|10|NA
ASSLTNEKLF
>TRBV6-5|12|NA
ASSRGQRTPEAF
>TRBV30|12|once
AWSSGTSTDTQY
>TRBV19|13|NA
ASSIRGQGRGGAF
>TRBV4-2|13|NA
ASSQDLTVSYEQY
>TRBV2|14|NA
ASTGGTSGITGELF
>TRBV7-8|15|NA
ASSLRGGRPQNSPLH
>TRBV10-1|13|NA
ASSGWTGLNSPLH
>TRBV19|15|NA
ASSSPGQGAAKNIQY
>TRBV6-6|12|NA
ASRRTSGDNEQF
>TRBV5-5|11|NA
ASSKQGVLEQY
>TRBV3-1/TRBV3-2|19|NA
ASSNERGLRFFMSSYNEQF
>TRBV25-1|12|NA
ASSGGLSNQPQH
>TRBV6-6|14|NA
ASSSDRPYSNQPQH
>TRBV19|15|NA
ASSKRLTANSNQPQH
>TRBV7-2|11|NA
ASAAFNGNEQF
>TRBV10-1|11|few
ASEGGEGRTQY
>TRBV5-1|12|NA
ASSSGQLSYEQY
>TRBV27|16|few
ASSFWGWGGGSYNEQF
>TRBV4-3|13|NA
ASSQGLLAINEQF
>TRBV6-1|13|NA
ASSERRGRGYGYT
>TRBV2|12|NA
ASSDIANTGELF
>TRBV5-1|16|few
ASSLVVRASDSSYEQY
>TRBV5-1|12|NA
ASRPTGSNTEAF
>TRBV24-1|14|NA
ATSETGPPSTDTQY